The 19 T cell receptor beta chains reported below all come from one sample, sequenced in a study of immune evolution from preneoplasia to lung adenocarcinoma. Repertoires were generated with immunoSEQ multiplex PCR, while TCRdb's copy carries only in-frame clones and drops some. The sample lists 25,000 to 30,000 clones, about 74% occurring once. The sample comprised FFPE invasive lung adenocarcinoma tissue. The receptors were gathered from a person in their 60s with invasive lung adenocarcinoma. Some clones in this sample may be carry-over from other donors' samples.

The chain uses TRBV4-2 and TRBJ2-1; 10 bases align to TRBD2. The germline V gene encodes CDR1 LGHNA and CDR2 YNFKEQ. Germline trimming cut 3 bases from V and 0 bases from J; bases unmatched to any gene: 11. The CDR3 is 19 residues long. CDR3 region: CASSQDPASGSPSYNEQFF. CDR3 in DNA: TGTGCCAGCAGCCAGGATCCGGCTAGCGGGAGCCCCTCCTACAATGAGCAGTTCTTC.

This clone showed up just a few times. The chain uses TRBV7-6 and TRBJ2-2; TRBD1 might be the D (5 bases). V dropped 5 bases and J dropped 0 bases, with 10 bases sitting between them. The CDR3 has 15 amino acids. Germline assignment: CDR1 SGHVS and CDR2 FNYEAQ. For the CDR3, the DNA is TGTGCCAGCAGCACAAGCAGGGCGAACACCGGGGAGCTGTTTTTT. Its protein product is CASSTSRANTGELFF.

The chain recombines TRBV27 with TRBJ1-5; no clear D. The CDR3 runs to 14 residues. Per germline, CDR1 MNHEY and CDR2 SMNVEV (reference sequence). V lost 6 bases, J lost 1 base, and 10 bases lay in between. CDR3 sequence reads: CASRYSSSNQPQHF. The CDR3 bases are TGTGCCAGCAGGTATAGTTCGAGCAATCAGCCCCAGCATTTT.

This chain joins TRBV7-8 and TRBJ2-1; 8 bases are shared with TRBD2. The CDR3 loop spans 17 amino acids. The ends lost 5 bases at V and 7 bases at J; junction bases unmatched: 16. Germline CDR1 SGHVS, CDR2 FQNEAQ. CDR3 residues: CASSPSRGFSGTNEQFF. Here the CDR3 DNA reads TGTGCCAGCAGCCCCTCAAGGGGGTTTAGCGGGACAAATGAGCAGTTCTTC.

This chain connects TRBV7-2 to TRBJ1-4, with D hard to call. Germline CDR1 SGHTA, CDR2 FQGNSA. The CDR3 totals 14 residues. Trimming removed 1 base from V and 7 bases from J, with 10 bases in between. CDR3 nucleotide sequence: TGTGCCAGCAGCTTAGGGAGGTGGAGTGAAAAACTGTTTTTT. It specifies CASSLGRWSEKLFF.

J is TRBJ2-5 and V is TRBV4-2; 9 bases are shared with TRBD2. With V trimmed by 0 bases and J by 1 base, 18 bases remained unmatched. From germline, CDR1 is LGHNA and CDR2 YNFKEQ. The CDR3 runs to 21 residues. The chain's CDR3 is CASSQEAGGLGYVPRQETQYF. DNA of the CDR3: TGTGCCAGCAGCCAAGAAGCGGGAGGCCTAGGATACGTCCCCCGCCAAGAGACCCAGTACTTC.

The table lists this clone with a count of one. V gene TRBV27 combines with J gene TRBJ2-3; 9 bases fit TRBD2. The trim removed 5 bases at V and 3 bases at J, leaving 9 bases unmatched. Germline V gene data show CDR1 as MNHEY and CDR2 as SMNVEV (reference sequence). The CDR3 sequence is 16 residues long. The CDR3 nucleotides read TGTGCCAGCAGTGACCGACTAGCGGTAATAACAGATACGCAGTATTTT. Amino acid sequence: CASSDRLAVITDTQYF.

The chain links TRBV4-2 to TRBJ1-4; D is possibly TRBD1 (5 bases). CDR3 length: 14 residues. Trimming removed 7 bases from V and 4 bases from J, with 13 bases in between. In germline, CDR1 is LGHNA, CDR2 YNFKEQ. This chain's CDR3 is CASTQGSHNEKLFF. CDR3 DNA: TGTGCCAGCACCCAGGGCAGCCATAATGAAAAACTGTTTTTT.

V usage is TRBV7-2 and J usage is TRBJ2-1; 12 bases match TRBD2. The CDR3 is made up of 18 amino acids. In germline, CDR1 is SGHTA, CDR2 FQGNSA. The V segment lost 1 base and the J segment 4 bases; nucleotides outside the gene matches: 8. CDR3: CASSLVLGLAGLYNEQFF. The DNA for the CDR3 is TGTGCCAGCAGCTTAGTCTTAGGACTAGCGGGACTTTACAATGAGCAGTTCTTC.

Concerning this clone: Other DNA sequences of this sample code for an identical CDR3. The V call is TRBV7-2, the J call TRBJ2-5, with D perhaps TRBD2 (5 bases). Trimming removed 6 bases from V and 2 bases from J, with 13 bases in between. The CDR3 totals 14 residues. The V gene's germline CDR1 is SGHTA and CDR2 FQGNSA. Written as DNA, the CDR3 is TGTGCCAGCAGGGCGGGCAGGATTCAAGAGACCCAGTACTTC. Residues: CASRAGRIQETQYF. Supplemented by reference TRBV7-2 and TRBJ2-5, the full variable domain reads GAGVSQSPSNKVTEKGKDVELRCDPISGHTALYWYRQSLGQGLEFLIYFQGNSAPDKSGLPSDRFSAERTGGSVSTLTIQRTQQEDSAVYLCASRAGRIQETQYFGPGTRLLVL.

The V call is TRBV5-4, the J call TRBJ2-2; the match to TRBD1 covers 11 bases. The CDR3 spans 14 residues. The V gene's germline CDR1 is SGHNT and CDR2 YYREEE (reference sequence). With 3 bases clipped from V and 6 bases from J, the junction kept 1 base outside the gene matches. The CDR3 bases are TGTGCCAGCAGCTCGGGACAGGGGGCCGGGGAGCTGTTTTTT. Translated, it gives CASSSGQGAGELFF.

This clone was seen more than once but under ten times. The chain has TRBV19 and TRBJ1-1; no clear D. The CDR3 is made up of 14 amino acids. CDR1 LNHDA and CDR2 SQIVND come from the germline V gene (reference sequence). V lost 6 bases and J lost 1, with 12 bases in between. CDR3 DNA sequence: TGTGCCAGTAGCTCCGGACCGCCGAACACTGAAGCTTTCTTT. Translation gives CASSSGPPNTEAFF.

The chain uses TRBV18 and TRBJ2-7; D is possibly TRBD1 (6 bases). CDR3 length: 16 residues. The ends were cut back, 6 bases at V and 3 bases at J, with 21 bases in the middle. Germline loops: CDR1 KGHSH, CDR2 LQKENI. CDR3 residues: CASSRETGTVSYEQYF. CDR3 nucleotides: TGTGCCAGCTCTCGCGAGACAGGAACGGTTAGCTACGAGCAGTACTTC.

This clone is termed medium-sized. The gene calls are TRBV30 and TRBJ2-2, with D perhaps assigned TRBD1 or TRBD2 (5 bases each). Trimming removed 0 bases at V and 5 bases at J, with 7 bases between. CDR1 is GTSNPN, CDR2 SVGIG, per germline (reference sequence). CDR3 length: 13 residues. The CDR3 is CAWSVWGTGELFF. CDR3 bases: TGTGCCTGGAGTGTATGGGGGACCGGGGAGCTGTTTTTT.

This clone showed up just once. The chain couples TRBV2 to TRBJ1-3; 8 bases are shared with TRBD1. Germline V lookup: CDR1 SNHLY, CDR2 FYNNEI. This CDR3 has 14 amino acids. Trimming removed 5 bases from V and 2 bases from J; junction bases left unmatched: 2. The CDR3 sequence is CASSRTGPGNTIYF. The CDR3, as DNA: TGTGCCAGCAGTCGGACAGGGCCTGGAAACACCATATATTTT.

The V gene is TRBV5-1, the J gene TRBJ2-2, with 8 bases matching TRBD1. V lost 0 bases and J lost 9; bases outside the gene matches: 10. The CDR3 is made up of 16 amino acids. Germline values: CDR1 SGHRS, CDR2 YFSETQ. The CDR3 region has the DNA TGCGCCAGCAGCTTGGAGGGGACAGGCCAACGCAGGGAGCTGTTTTTT. Amino acids: CASSLEGTGQRRELFF.

The chain has TRBV9 and TRBJ2-1, with 11 bases lining up with TRBD1. CDR1 is SGDLS and CDR2 is YYNGEE in the germline V gene. The CDR3 contains 15 residues. V gave up 4 bases and J gave up 8 bases; unmatched junction bases: 8. The CDR3 spells CASSSRDRGVDEQFF. The CDR3 nucleotides are TGTGCCAGCAGCTCCCGGGACAGGGGGGTCGATGAGCAGTTCTTC. Full variable domain (remainder filled in from reference TRBV9 and TRBJ2-1): DSGVTQTPKHLITATGQRVTLRCSPRSGDLSVYWYQQSLDQGLQFLIQYYNGEERAKGNILERFSAQQFPDLHSELNLSSLELGDSALYFCASSSRDRGVDEQFFGPGTRLTVL.

V is TRBV12-5 and J is TRBJ1-4, with a possible D match to TRBD1 (6 bases). With 6 bases removed from V and 8 bases from J, the gap between germline ends came to 16 bases. Germline V gene sequence: CDR1 LGHNT, CDR2 FRNRAP. The CDR3 covers 14 residues. The CDR3 loop is CASGITGRWEKLFF. The CDR3 coding sequence is TGTGCTAGTGGCATCACAGGGAGGTGGGAAAAACTGTTTTTT.

V usage is TRBV6-5 and J usage is TRBJ1-2; D is perhaps TRBD1 (5 bases). This CDR3 has 13 residues. Trimming stripped 5 bases from V and 7 bases from J, with 14 bases between. CDR1 is MNHEY, CDR2 SVGAGI, per germline. CDR3 amino acids: CASSGGSWGGYTF. The CDR3 nucleotides are TGTGCCAGCAGTGGGGGAAGTTGGGGTGGCTACACCTTC.